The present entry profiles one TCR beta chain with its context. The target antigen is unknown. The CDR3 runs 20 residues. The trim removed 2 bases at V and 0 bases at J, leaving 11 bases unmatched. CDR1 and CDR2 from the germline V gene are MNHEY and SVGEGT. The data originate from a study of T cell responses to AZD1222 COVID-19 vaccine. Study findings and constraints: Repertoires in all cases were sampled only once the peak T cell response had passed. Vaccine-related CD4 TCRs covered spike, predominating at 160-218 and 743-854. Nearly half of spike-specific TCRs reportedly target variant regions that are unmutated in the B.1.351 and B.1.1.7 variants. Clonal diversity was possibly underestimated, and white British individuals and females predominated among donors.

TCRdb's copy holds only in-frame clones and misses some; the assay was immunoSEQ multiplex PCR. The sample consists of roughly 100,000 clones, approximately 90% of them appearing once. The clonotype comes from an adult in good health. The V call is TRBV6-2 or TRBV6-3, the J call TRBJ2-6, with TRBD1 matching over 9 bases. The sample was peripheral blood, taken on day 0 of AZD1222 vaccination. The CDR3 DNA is TGTGCCAGCAGTTACCGGACAGGGGAGGGAATGAGCTCTGGGGCCAACGTCCTGACTTTC. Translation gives CASSYRTGEGMSSGANVLTF.